This T cell receptor (beta chain) was sequenced for a study of T cell repertoires in cytomegalovirus infection. The overall study: It can be stated that public TCR beta signatures indicated CMV infection as well as a matching HLA type. General observations from the study: Carriage of CMV together with the relevant HLA was identifiable through cumulative public TCR beta family frequency. The study found HLA-C-restricted CMV-specific TCR beta clonotypes dominating the ex vivo response.

TCRdb recomputed calls from the reads with MiXCR, one row per CDR3 protein. The table includes 150,000 to 200,000 distinct CDR3 sequences, roughly 28% detected once. Worth noting for this clonotype: Its antigen is currently unknown.

CDR3 length: 15 residues. CDR1 and CDR2 (germline): SGHTA, FQGNSA. V was pared by 5 bases and J by 6 bases, with 8 bases of the junction left unmatched. V and J are TRBV7-2 and TRBJ2-2, with 8 bases fitting TRBD2. The sequenced sample was PBMCs. The TCR sequence derives from a human donor in good health (CMV status not recorded). Some clones in this sample may be carry-over from other donors' samples. The CDR3 reads CASSISGEASGELFF. DNA of the CDR3: TGTGCCAGCAGCATTAGCGGGGAGGCGTCCGGGGAGCTGTTTTTT.